This TCR beta chain was obtained from a study of blood T cell repertoires in COVID-19. Study at large: Specimens from acute and convalescent COVID-19 originated in the United States, Italy and Spain. In each case, the material was cDNA or gDNA derived from T cells, B-cell-depleted T cells, or PBMCs.

This CDR3 comprises 12 residues. The V end was cut by 7 bases, the J end by 9 bases, with 10 bases between. Looked up from germline, CDR1 is MNHNY and CDR2 is SVGAGI (reference sequence). The repertoire was sequenced with immunoSEQ multiplex PCR; TCRdb's copy has only in-frame clones and lacks some. Here the sample spans some 120,000 clones, 75% to 85% being singletons. The TCR comes from a man older than 75 with acute or convalescent COVID-19. The gene calls are TRBV6-6 and TRBJ1-6; possible D gene TRBD1, 5 bases. Sample: peripheral blood. The CDR3 loop reads CASTKGVSPLHF. CDR3 nucleotides: TGTGCCAGCACCAAAGGGGTTTCACCCCTCCACTTT.